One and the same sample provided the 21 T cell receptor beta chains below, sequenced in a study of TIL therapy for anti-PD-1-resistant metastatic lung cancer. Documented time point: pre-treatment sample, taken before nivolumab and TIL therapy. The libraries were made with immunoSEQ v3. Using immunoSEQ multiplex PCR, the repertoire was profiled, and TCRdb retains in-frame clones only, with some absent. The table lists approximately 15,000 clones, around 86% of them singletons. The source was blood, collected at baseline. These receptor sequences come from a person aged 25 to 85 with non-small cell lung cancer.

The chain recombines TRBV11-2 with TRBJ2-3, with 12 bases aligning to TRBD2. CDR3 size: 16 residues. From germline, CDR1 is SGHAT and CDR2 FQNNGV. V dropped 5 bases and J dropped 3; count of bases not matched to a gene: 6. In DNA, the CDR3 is TGTGCCAGCAGCATTGGACTAGCGGGACGGACAGATACGCAGTATTTT. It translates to CASSIGLAGRTDTQYF.

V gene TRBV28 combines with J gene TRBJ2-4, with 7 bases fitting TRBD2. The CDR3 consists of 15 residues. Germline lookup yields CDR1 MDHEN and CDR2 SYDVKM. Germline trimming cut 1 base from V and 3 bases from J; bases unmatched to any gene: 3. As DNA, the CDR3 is TGTGCCAGCAGTTTATCGGGGGGAAACAAAAACATTCAGTACTTC. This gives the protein CASSLSGGNKNIQYF.

As DNA, the CDR3 is TGTGCCAGTAGTGCCCAGGGGGCGCGGGGCAATCAGCCCCAGCATTTT. Translating gives CASSAQGARGNQPQHF. The chain is built from TRBV19 and TRBJ1-5; 8 positions match TRBD1. The V gene end was trimmed by 5 bases and the J gene end by 2 bases; junction bases not matched to a gene: 8. The CDR3 sequence is 16 residues long. Germline assignment: CDR1 LNHDA and CDR2 SQIVND (reference sequence).

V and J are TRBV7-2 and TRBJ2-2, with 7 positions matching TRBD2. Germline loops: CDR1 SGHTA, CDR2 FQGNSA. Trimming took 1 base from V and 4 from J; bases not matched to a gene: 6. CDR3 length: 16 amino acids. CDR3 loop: CASSLDRGLLTGELFF. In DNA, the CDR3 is TGTGCCAGCAGCTTAGACCGGGGACTACTCACCGGGGAGCTGTTTTTT.

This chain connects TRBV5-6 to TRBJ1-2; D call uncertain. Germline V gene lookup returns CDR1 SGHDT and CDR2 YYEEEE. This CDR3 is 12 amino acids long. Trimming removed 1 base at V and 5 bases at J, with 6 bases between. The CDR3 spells CASSLPGYGYTF. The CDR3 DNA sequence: TGTGCCAGCAGCTTGCCCGGGTATGGCTACACCTTC.

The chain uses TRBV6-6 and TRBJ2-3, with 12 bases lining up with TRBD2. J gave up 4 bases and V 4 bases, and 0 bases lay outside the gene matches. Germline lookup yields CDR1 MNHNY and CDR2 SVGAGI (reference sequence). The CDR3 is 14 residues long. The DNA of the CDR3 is TGTGCCAGCAGTTCTAGCGGGGGGGCAGATACGCAGTATTTT. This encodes CASSSSGGADTQYF.

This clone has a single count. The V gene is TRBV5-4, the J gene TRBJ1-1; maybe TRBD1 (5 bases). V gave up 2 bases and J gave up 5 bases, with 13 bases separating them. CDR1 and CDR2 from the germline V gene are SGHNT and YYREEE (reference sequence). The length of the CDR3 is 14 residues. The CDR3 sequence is CASSFQGPGTEAFF. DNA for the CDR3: TGTGCCAGCAGCTTCCAGGGTCCGGGAACTGAAGCTTTCTTT. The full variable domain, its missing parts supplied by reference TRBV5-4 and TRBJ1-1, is ETGVTQSPTHLIKTRGQQVTLRCSSQSGHNTVSWYQQALGQGPQFIFQYYREEENGRGNFPPRFSGLQFPNYSSELNVNALELDDSALYLCASSFQGPGTEAFFGQGTRLTVV.

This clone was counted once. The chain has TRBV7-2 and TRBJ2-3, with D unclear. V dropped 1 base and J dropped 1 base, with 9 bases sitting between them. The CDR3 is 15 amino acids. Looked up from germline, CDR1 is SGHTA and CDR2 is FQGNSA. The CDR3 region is CASSLDLVGTDTQYF. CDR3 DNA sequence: TGTGCCAGCAGCTTAGACCTAGTTGGCACAGATACGCAGTATTTT.

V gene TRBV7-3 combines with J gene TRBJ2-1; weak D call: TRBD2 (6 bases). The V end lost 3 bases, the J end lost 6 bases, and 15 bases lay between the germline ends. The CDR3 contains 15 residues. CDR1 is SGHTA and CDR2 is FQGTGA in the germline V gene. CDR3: CASSFRASVSNEQFF. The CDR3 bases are TGTGCCAGCAGCTTTAGGGCTAGCGTGAGCAATGAGCAGTTCTTC.

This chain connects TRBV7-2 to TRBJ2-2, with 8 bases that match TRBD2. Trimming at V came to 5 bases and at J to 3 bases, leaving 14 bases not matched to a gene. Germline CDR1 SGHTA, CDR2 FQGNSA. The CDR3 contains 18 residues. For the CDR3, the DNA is TGTGCCAGCAGCCACCTTTCAGGTTGGCGGGAGGACACCGGGGAGCTGTTTTTT. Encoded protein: CASSHLSGWREDTGELFF.

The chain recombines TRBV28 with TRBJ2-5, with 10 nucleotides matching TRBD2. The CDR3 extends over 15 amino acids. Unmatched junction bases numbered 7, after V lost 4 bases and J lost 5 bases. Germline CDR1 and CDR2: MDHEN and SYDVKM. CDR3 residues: CASSWISGGRETQYF. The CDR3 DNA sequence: TGTGCCAGCAGTTGGATTAGCGGGGGGAGGGAGACCCAGTACTTC.

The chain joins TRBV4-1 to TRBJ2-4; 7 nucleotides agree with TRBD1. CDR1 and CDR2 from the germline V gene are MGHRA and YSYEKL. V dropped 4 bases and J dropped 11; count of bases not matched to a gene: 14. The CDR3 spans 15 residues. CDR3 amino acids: CASSPPRDIGGVQYF. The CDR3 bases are TGCGCCAGCAGCCCCCCCCGGGACATAGGGGGCGTTCAGTACTTC.

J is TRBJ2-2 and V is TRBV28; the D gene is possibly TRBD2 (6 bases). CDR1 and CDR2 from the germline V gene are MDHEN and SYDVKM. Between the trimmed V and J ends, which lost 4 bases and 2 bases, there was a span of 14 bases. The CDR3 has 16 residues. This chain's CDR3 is CASSWGVPANTGELFF. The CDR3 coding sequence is TGTGCCAGCAGTTGGGGGGTGCCAGCCAACACCGGGGAGCTGTTTTTT.

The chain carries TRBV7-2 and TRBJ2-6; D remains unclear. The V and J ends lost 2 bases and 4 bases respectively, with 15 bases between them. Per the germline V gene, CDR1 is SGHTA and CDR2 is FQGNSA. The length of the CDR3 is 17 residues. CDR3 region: CASSLRYGSSGANVLTF. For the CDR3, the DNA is TGTGCCAGCAGCTTAAGGTACGGGTCGTCGGGGGCCAACGTCCTGACTTTC. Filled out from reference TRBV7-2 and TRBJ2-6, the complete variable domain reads GAGVSQSPSNKVTEKGKDVELRCDPISGHTALYWYRQSLGQGLEFLIYFQGNSAPDKSGLPSDRFSAERTGGSVSTLTIQRTQQEDSAVYLCASSLRYGSSGANVLTFGAGSRLTVL.

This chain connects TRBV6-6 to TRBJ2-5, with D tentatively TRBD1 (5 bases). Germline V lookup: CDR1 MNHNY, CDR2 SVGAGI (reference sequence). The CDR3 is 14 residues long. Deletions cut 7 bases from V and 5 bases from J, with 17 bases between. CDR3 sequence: CASNNRGAWETQYF. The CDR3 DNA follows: TGTGCCAGCAATAATAGGGGCGCTTGGGAGACCCAGTACTTC.

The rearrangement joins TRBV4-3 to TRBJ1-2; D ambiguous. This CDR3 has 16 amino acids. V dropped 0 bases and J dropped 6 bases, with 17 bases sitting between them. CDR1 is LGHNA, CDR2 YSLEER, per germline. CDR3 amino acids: CASSQDGEGWRDGYTF. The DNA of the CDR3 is TGCGCCAGCAGCCAAGATGGCGAGGGTTGGCGGGATGGCTACACCTTC.

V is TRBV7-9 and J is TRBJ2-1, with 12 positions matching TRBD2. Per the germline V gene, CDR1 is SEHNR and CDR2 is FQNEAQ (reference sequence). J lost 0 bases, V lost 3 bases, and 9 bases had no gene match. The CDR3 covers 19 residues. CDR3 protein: CASSFSTSGRGVSYNEQFF. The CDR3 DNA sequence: TGTGCCAGCAGCTTTTCGACTAGCGGGAGAGGGGTCTCCTACAATGAGCAGTTCTTC.

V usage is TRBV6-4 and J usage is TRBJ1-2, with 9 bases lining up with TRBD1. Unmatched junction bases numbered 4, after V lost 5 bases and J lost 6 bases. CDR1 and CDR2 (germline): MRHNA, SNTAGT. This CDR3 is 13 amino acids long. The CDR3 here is CASSIGQGNGYTF. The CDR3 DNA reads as TGTGCCAGCAGTATTGGACAGGGGAATGGCTACACCTTC.

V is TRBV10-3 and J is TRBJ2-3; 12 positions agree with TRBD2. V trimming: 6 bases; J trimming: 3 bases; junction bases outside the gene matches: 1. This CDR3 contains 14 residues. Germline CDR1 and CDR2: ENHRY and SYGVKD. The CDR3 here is CAISGTSGTDTQYF. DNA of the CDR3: TGTGCCATCAGCGGGACTAGCGGGACAGATACGCAGTATTTT.

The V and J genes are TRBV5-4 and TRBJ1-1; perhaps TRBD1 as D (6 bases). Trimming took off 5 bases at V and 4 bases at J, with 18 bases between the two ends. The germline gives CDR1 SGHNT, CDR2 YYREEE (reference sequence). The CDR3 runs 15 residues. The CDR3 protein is CASRSTSGHITEAFF. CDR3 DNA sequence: TGTGCCAGCAGATCAACCTCGGGACACATCACTGAAGCTTTCTTT.

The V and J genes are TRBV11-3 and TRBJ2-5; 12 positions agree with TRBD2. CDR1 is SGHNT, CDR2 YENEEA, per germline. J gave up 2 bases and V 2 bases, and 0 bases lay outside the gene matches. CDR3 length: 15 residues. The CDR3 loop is CASSLTSGGQETQYF. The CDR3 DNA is TGTGCCAGCAGCTTAACTAGCGGGGGGCAAGAGACCCAGTACTTC.